This entry lists 19 T cell receptor beta chains sequenced from one sample in a study of shared clonotypes between healthy human individuals. Repertoires were generated with immunoSEQ multiplex PCR, while TCRdb's copy carries only in-frame clones and drops some. The table has around 990,000 clones, roughly 77% seen once; the top ten hold 0.89%. Sequenced: memory CD4+ T cells from PBMCs. Subset meaning: CD45RA-negative fraction. The receptor set was obtained from a young man in good health. Some clones in this sample may be carry-over from other donors' samples.

The V gene is TRBV29-1, the J gene TRBJ2-5, with TRBD2 matching over 8 bases. J gave up 4 bases and V 7 bases, and 2 bases lay outside the gene matches. Germline V gene data show CDR1 as SQVTM and CDR2 as ANQGSEA. This CDR3 is 11 amino acids long. DNA of the CDR3: TGCAGCGCACGGGAGGGAGAGACCCAGTACTTC. Translation: CSAREGETQYF.

V is TRBV18 and J is TRBJ2-3, with 7 bases aligning to TRBD1. Germline CDR1 KGHSH, CDR2 LQKENI. CDR3 length: 13 residues. The V segment lost 8 bases and the J segment 3 bases; nucleotides outside the gene matches: 5. The CDR3 is CASRDRATDTQYF. The CDR3 DNA reads TGTGCCAGCCGGGACAGAGCTACAGATACGCAGTATTTT.

V usage is TRBV28 and J usage is TRBJ2-1; TRBD1 aligns across 8 bases. The J segment lost 3 bases and the V segment lost 5 bases, leaving 6 bases of the junction unmatched. The germline CDR1 and CDR2 sequences are MDHEN and SYDVKM. The CDR3 has 15 residues. CDR3 bases: TGTGCCAGCAGTACCCCAGGGGGCAGCTACAATGAGCAGTTCTTC. It codes for CASSTPGGSYNEQFF. The full variable domain, completed using reference TRBV28 and TRBJ2-1, is DVKVTQSSRYLVKRTGEKVFLECVQDMDHENMFWYRQDPGLGLRLIYFSYDVKMKEKGDIPEGYSVSREKKERFSLILESASTNQTSMYLCASSTPGGSYNEQFFGPGTRLTVL.

Note on this clone: The same CDR3 can be traced to other DNA sequences in this sample. V and J are TRBV18 and TRBJ2-5; TRBD2 matches 7 bases. This CDR3 region has 13 residues. The germline V gene has CDR1 KGHSH and CDR2 LQKENI. V was pared by 1 base and J by 5 bases, with 1 base of the junction left unmatched. CDR3 in amino acids: CASSPLGGETQYF. CDR3 sequence (DNA): TGTGCCAGCTCACCACTCGGGGGGGAGACCCAGTACTTC.

This clone was seen a single time. The chain combines TRBV5-1 with TRBJ2-5; 11 nucleotides line up with TRBD1. CDR1 is SGHRS, CDR2 YFSETQ, per germline. CDR3 length: 16 amino acids. J lost 3 bases, V lost 0 bases, and 4 bases had no gene match. CDR3 amino acids: CASSLGTGGAKETQYF. CDR3 nucleotides: TGCGCCAGCAGCTTGGGGACAGGGGGCGCAAAAGAGACCCAGTACTTC.

The CDR3 nucleotides are TGCGCCAGCAGCCACCTGAGGCAGGCAGTTGGAAACACCATATATTTT. Its translation is CASSHLRQAVGNTIYF. The chain combines TRBV4-1 with TRBJ1-3; no firm D call. V lost 3 bases and J 3 bases, leaving 15 bases between the germline ends. Germline loops: CDR1 MGHRA, CDR2 YSYEKL. This CDR3 region has 16 residues.

This clone occurred once. The rearrangement uses TRBV14 and TRBJ2-1; D gene unclear. There are 14 residues in the CDR3. V was shortened by 0 bases and J by 3 bases, with 6 bases between the two germline ends. Germline V gene data show CDR1 as SGHDN and CDR2 as FVKESK. As DNA, the CDR3 is TGTGCCAGCAGCCAAGATCCCAGCTACAATGAGCAGTTCTTC. It encodes CASSQDPSYNEQFF. The full variable domain, rest sourced from reference TRBV14 and TRBJ2-1, is EAGVTQFPSHSVIEKGQTVTLRCDPISGHDNLYWYRRVMGKEIKFLLHFVKESKQDESGMPNNRFLAERTGGTYSTLKVQPAELEDSGVYFCASSQDPSYNEQFFGPGTRLTVL.

This rearrangement joins TRBV27 to TRBJ2-3; D is unclear. This CDR3 spans 13 amino acids. Trimming shortened V by 1 base and J by 2 bases, and 4 bases separated the two germline ends. Germline assignment: CDR1 MNHEY and CDR2 SMNVEV (reference sequence). This CDR3 is CASSLWDTDTQYF. The CDR3 coding sequence is TGTGCCAGCAGTTTATGGGACACAGATACGCAGTATTTT.

The V gene is TRBV28, the J gene TRBJ1-2, with D possibly TRBD1 on 6 matching bases. Trimming pared 5 bases from V and 1 base from J, leaving 14 bases between. Per germline, CDR1 MDHEN and CDR2 SYDVKM. The CDR3 runs to 15 residues. Here the CDR3 reads CASSPQGRINYGYTF. CDR3 bases: TGTGCCAGCAGTCCCCAGGGGAGAATTAACTATGGCTACACCTTC.

The chain is built from TRBV28 and TRBJ1-2, with a weak D call TRBD1 (5 bases). The CDR3 is 14 amino acids. The V end lost 3 bases, the J end lost 1 base, and 9 bases lay between the germline ends. Germline CDR1 MDHEN, CDR2 SYDVKM. As DNA, the CDR3 is TGTGCCAGCAGTTTTGACAGTAATAACTATGGCTACACCTTC. As protein: CASSFDSNNYGYTF.

Note on this clone: Given a much more abundant clone one base away, this may be a read error. The gene calls are TRBV4-3 and TRBJ2-1, with a possible D match to TRBD2 (5 bases). The CDR3 has 15 amino acids. V lost 0 bases and J lost 0, with 6 bases in between. Germline values: CDR1 LGHNA, CDR2 YSLEER. The CDR3 DNA is TGCGCCAGCAGCCAAGAGGGGAGCTCCTACAATGAGCAGTTCTTC. Encoded protein: CASSQEGSSYNEQFF.

CDR3 sequence: CASSLLTGSNYGYTF. In nucleotides, the CDR3 is TGTGCCAGCAGCTTACTAACAGGTTCTAACTATGGCTACACCTTC. The chain employs TRBV7-2 and TRBJ1-2; D is possibly TRBD1 (5 bases). The germline V gene encodes CDR1 SGHTA and CDR2 FQGNSA. CDR3 length equals 15 residues. With 2 bases removed from V and 0 bases from J, the gap between germline ends came to 10 bases.

The CDR3 loop reads CASSRDRGYNEQFF. For the CDR3, the DNA is TGTGCCAGTAGCCGGGACAGGGGTTACAATGAGCAGTTCTTC. The chain has TRBV19 and TRBJ2-1; 10 positions agree with TRBD1. There are 14 residues in the CDR3. The germline V gene has CDR1 LNHDA and CDR2 SQIVND (reference sequence). J was trimmed by 4 bases and V by 6 bases; bases with no gene match: 3.

V and J are TRBV7-3 and TRBJ2-2; 8 positions agree with TRBD1. Germline assignment: CDR1 SGHTA and CDR2 FQGTGA. V lost 5 bases to trimming and J lost 1 base; unmatched junction nucleotides: 9. The CDR3 runs to 17 residues. This CDR3 reads CASSRQGAGGNTGELFF. As DNA, the CDR3 is TGTGCCAGCAGCCGCCAGGGGGCTGGAGGGAACACCGGGGAGCTGTTTTTT.

There are a few counts of this clone. V usage is TRBV7-9 and J usage is TRBJ1-3; tentatively, D is TRBD1 (6 bases). CDR1 is SEHNR, CDR2 FQNEAQ, per germline (reference sequence). V was cut by 11 bases and J by 0 bases, with 23 bases left in between. The CDR3 has 17 amino acids. CDR3: CALDGGSYSYSGNTIYF. In nucleotides, the CDR3 is TGTGCCCTAGATGGGGGCAGCTATTCCTACTCTGGAAACACCATATATTTT.

J is TRBJ2-3 and V is TRBV5-6; possibly TRBD2 for D (6 bases). Trimming took off 5 bases at V and 0 bases at J, with 7 bases between the two ends. Germline CDR1 SGHDT, CDR2 YYEEEE. The CDR3 covers 13 residues. The chain's CDR3 is CASRGTSTDTQYF. The DNA of the CDR3 is TGTGCCAGCAGGGGGACTAGCACAGATACGCAGTATTTT.

This sequence joins TRBV28 and TRBJ2-4; a weak D match, TRBD1 (5 bases). The ends were cut back, 3 bases at V and 0 bases at J, with 9 bases in the middle. The CDR3 is 15 amino acids. Germline V gene data show CDR1 as MDHEN and CDR2 as SYDVKM. CDR3 amino acids: CASSFGRGAKNIQYF. For the CDR3, the DNA is TGTGCCAGCAGTTTCGGTAGGGGAGCCAAAAACATTCAGTACTTC.

The chain uses TRBV7-3 and TRBJ2-1, with 9 bases lining up with TRBD2. Trimming took 1 base from V and 5 from J; bases not matched to a gene: 6. Germline CDR1 reads SGHTA; CDR2 reads FQGTGA. This CDR3 is 16 amino acids long. CDR3 DNA: TGTGCCAGCAGCTTAAGCTCGACTAGCGGAAACAATGAGCAGTTCTTC. Translation: CASSLSSTSGNNEQFF.

The chain carries TRBV18 and TRBJ2-7; 9 nucleotides agree with TRBD1. The V gene's germline CDR1 is KGHSH and CDR2 LQKENI. The CDR3 totals 16 residues. V was clipped by 6 bases and J by 2 bases; unmatched bases: 11. CDR3 sequence: CASSPSRGQGTYEQYF. DNA of the CDR3: TGTGCCAGCTCCCCTTCTCGAGGACAGGGGACCTACGAGCAGTACTTC. Complete variable domain (other parts from reference TRBV18 and TRBJ2-7): NAGVMQNPRHLVRRRGQEARLRCSPMKGHSHVYWYRQLPEEGLKFMVYLQKENIIDESGMPKERFSAEFPKEGPSILRIQQVVRGDSAAYFCASSPSRGQGTYEQYFGPGTRLTVT.